One sample yielded the 13 T cell receptor beta chains listed below, sequenced in a study of response to subunit inactivated influenza vaccine. TCRdb used MiXCR to reprocess the RT-PCR reads, holding one entry per CDR3 protein. The sample consists of roughly 500,000 distinct CDR3 sequences, about 15% of them appearing once. Material: CD4+ T cells sorted from PBMCs, obtained 23 to 25 months after vaccination. These receptors were taken from a man between 50 and 69 years old who received an inactivated influenza vaccine.

This clonotype was recorded a few times. This chain uses TRBV6-1 with TRBJ2-5; 7 nucleotides agree with TRBD1. The ends lost 6 bases at V and 2 bases at J; junction bases unmatched: 9. The CDR3 extends over 15 amino acids. Germline V gene data show CDR1 as MNHNS and CDR2 as SASEGT. CDR3 sequence (DNA): TGTGCCAGCAGGTCAGGCAGGGGGATACAAGAGACCCAGTACTTC. Encoded protein: CASRSGRGIQETQYF.

This clonotype has more than one count but fewer than ten. One end of the junction is discordant with germline, which a read error may explain. The V call is TRBV7-7, the J call TRBJ2-5; 7 bases fit TRBD2. This CDR3 spans 14 amino acids. Germline-derived CDR1 and CDR2 are SSHAT and FNYEAQ (reference sequence). Here the CDR3 DNA reads TGTGCTAGCAGCCTACGGACTAGTCAAGAGACCCAGTACTTC. It encodes CASSLRTSQETQYF.

This clonotype was observed a few times. This rearrangement joins TRBV4-2 to TRBJ2-5; D is unclear. Germline lookup yields CDR1 LGHNA and CDR2 YNFKEQ. The CDR3 contains 15 residues. V gave up 0 bases and J gave up 7 bases, with 15 bases separating them. CDR3 nucleotide sequence: TGTGCCAGCAGCCAAGACTGGGTGAATTATGGGACCCAGTACTTC. It specifies CASSQDWVNYGTQYF.

This chain joins TRBV6-1 and TRBJ2-5; maybe TRBD2 (6 bases). V lost 7 bases and J lost 4, with 13 bases in between. Germline lookup yields CDR1 MNHNS and CDR2 SASEGT. CDR3 length: 13 residues. The CDR3 loop reads CASMAGFRETQYF. DNA of the CDR3: TGTGCCAGCATGGCGGGATTCAGAGAGACCCAGTACTTC.

The V call is TRBV6-5, the J call TRBJ2-7; 7 bases align to TRBD1. Germline V gives CDR1 MNHEY, CDR2 SVGAGI. V was clipped by 5 bases and J by 5 bases; unmatched bases: 0. The CDR3 is 11 amino acids. The CDR3 region is CASSTGDEQYF. CDR3 sequence (DNA): TGTGCCAGCAGTACAGGGGACGAGCAGTACTTC.

The CDR3 region has the DNA TGCGCCAGCAGCTTGAACGGCCCTGGGCTAGCGGGGGAATACGAGCAGTACTTC. It encodes CASSLNGPGLAGEYEQYF. The chain has TRBV5-1 and TRBJ2-7; TRBD2 agrees at 10 bases. J gave up 4 bases and V 1 base, and 14 bases lay outside the gene matches. Per germline, CDR1 SGHRS and CDR2 YFSETQ. CDR3 length: 18 residues.

This clonotype was detected ten times or more. The chain has TRBV5-6 and TRBJ2-3; TRBD1 is a possible D gene (6 bases). The CDR3 is made up of 16 amino acids. The germline CDR1 and CDR2 sequences are SGHDT and YYEEEE. Trimming cost V 4 bases and J 4 bases, with 19 bases left between them. The CDR3 coding sequence is TGTGCCAGCAGCCCGAGTATAACAGGGTACGCAGATACGCAGTATTTT. This sequence encodes CASSPSITGYADTQYF.

V is TRBV3-1 and J is TRBJ2-1; 7 bases fit TRBD1. This CDR3 comprises 15 residues. In germline, CDR1 is LGHDT, CDR2 YNNKEL (reference sequence). V dropped 4 bases and J dropped 2; count of bases not matched to a gene: 5. The CDR3 sequence is CASSPTGTAYNEQFF. CDR3 in DNA: TGTGCCAGCAGCCCTACCGGGACAGCCTACAATGAGCAGTTCTTC.

Many counts were recorded for this clonotype. The rearrangement uses TRBV2 and TRBJ2-3; 7 bases match TRBD1. The CDR3 length is 14 residues. In germline, CDR1 is SNHLY, CDR2 FYNNEI. V was clipped by 6 bases and J by 6 bases; unmatched bases: 9. The CDR3 sequence is CASRRDSSPDTQYF. The CDR3 DNA is TGTGCCAGCAGGAGGGACAGCTCACCGGATACGCAGTATTTT.

The chain employs TRBV7-2 and TRBJ2-3; D tentatively reads TRBD1 or TRBD2 (5 bases each). From germline, CDR1 is SGHTA and CDR2 FQGNSA. This CDR3 contains 16 residues. V shed 2 bases and J shed 5 bases, with 17 bases lying between them. This CDR3 reads CASSLNARVQGDTQYF. For the CDR3, the DNA is TGTGCCAGCAGCTTAAATGCGCGGGTCCAGGGAGATACGCAGTATTTT.

The rearrangement links TRBV20-1 to TRBJ2-1; 13 bases are shared with TRBD2. This CDR3 has 14 amino acids. The germline V gene has CDR1 DFQATT and CDR2 SNEGSKA (reference sequence). With V trimmed by 5 bases and J by 5 bases, 3 bases remained unmatched. The CDR3 reads CSALTSGRDNEQFF. As DNA, the CDR3 is TGCAGTGCTTTAACTAGCGGGAGGGACAATGAGCAGTTCTTC.

The V gene is TRBV20-1, the J gene TRBJ2-7; 8 nucleotides align to TRBD2. The germline V gene encodes CDR1 DFQATT and CDR2 SNEGSKA (reference sequence). Losses at the gene ends were 5 bases for V and 0 bases for J; bases not matched to a gene: 3. The CDR3 length is 13 residues. The CDR3 bases are TGCAGTGCTTATAGCGGGACCTCCTACGAGCAGTACTTC. Protein sequence: CSAYSGTSYEQYF.

There are a few counts of this clonotype. The chain is built from TRBV5-1 and TRBJ2-1; 8 nucleotides match TRBD1. CDR3 size: 15 residues. After removal of 5 bases from V and 6 bases from J, the junction contained 10 bases not matched to a gene. Germline V gene data show CDR1 as SGHRS and CDR2 as YFSETQ. The DNA of the CDR3 is TGCGCCAGCAGACTTGCCGGGACAGGAATCAATGAGCAGTTCTTC. It specifies CASRLAGTGINEQFF.